This TCR beta chain was sequenced in a study of PD-1 blockade in classical Hodgkin lymphoma. Profiled with immunoSEQ multiplex PCR; TCRdb holds only in-frame clones, not every one. The sample includes about 23,000 clones, more than 85% seen only once; the top ten take about 0.41%. Whole-study findings and limits: Newly diagnosed patients had baseline TCR diversity that was reportedly lower than that of healthy donors. Reasons behind the repertoire differences stay unclear, perhaps disease activity or earlier therapy.

A word on this clone: Its specificity is unknown.

Specified time point: newly diagnosed, previously untreated cHL patient sample. By magnetic negative selection, CD4+ T cells were purified from thawed PBMCs. The comparison group had newly diagnosed, previously untreated classical Hodgkin lymphoma. The CDR3 loop spans 14 amino acids. The V gene's germline CDR1 is SGHVS and CDR2 FQNEAQ. V lost 5 bases and J lost 4, with 12 bases in between. This clonotype was obtained from a human donor with classical Hodgkin lymphoma. V gene TRBV7-8 combines with J gene TRBJ1-3, with D uncertain. The sequenced material came from CD4+ T cells from blood. The CDR3 is CASSPSPGGNTIYF. The CDR3 nucleotides are TGTGCCAGCAGCCCAAGCCCCGGAGGAAACACCATATATTTT. Together with reference TRBV7-8 and TRBJ1-3, the CDR3 gives the full variable domain: GAGVSQSPRYKVAKRGQDVALRCDPISGHVSLFWYQQALGQGPEFLTYFQNEAQLDKSGLPSDRFFAERPEGSVSTLKIQRTQQEDSAVYLCASSPSPGGNTIYFGEGSWLTVV.